What follows are 5 T cell receptor beta chains derived from one specimen sequenced in a study of shared clonotypes between healthy human individuals. Sequenced by immunoSEQ multiplex PCR; TCRdb stores in-frame clones only, minus some. The sample consists of roughly 2.6 million clones, around 90% of them appearing once. What was sequenced was naive CD4+ T cells sorted from blood. Subset given: CD45RA+ positively selected. The receptors originated from a man between 18 and 35 years old in good health.

The V call is TRBV11-3, the J call TRBJ2-3; maybe TRBD1 (6 bases). The CDR3 loop spans 16 amino acids. V shed 6 bases and J shed 5 bases, with 21 bases lying between them. Germline values: CDR1 SGHNT, CDR2 YENEEA. Written as DNA, the CDR3 is TGTGCCAGCAGTAAAGGACCGGGACACCTGGGAGATACGCAGTATTTT. It encodes CASSKGPGHLGDTQYF.

CDR3 coding DNA: TGTGCCAGCAGCTTTGACAGGGGGGGGGAGACCCAGTACTTC. It codes for CASSFDRGGETQYF. The V gene is TRBV5-4, the J gene TRBJ2-5; 9 nucleotides align to TRBD1. V was clipped by 2 bases and J by 5 bases; unmatched bases: 4. The CDR3 runs 14 residues. Germline values: CDR1 SGHNT, CDR2 YYREEE (reference sequence).

In DNA, the CDR3 is TGTGCCAGCAGCTTGAGGGGGCGCGAGCAGTACTTC. Its protein is CASSLRGREQYF. V and J are TRBV7-2 and TRBJ2-7; 7 positions agree with TRBD1. CDR3 size: 12 residues. With 3 bases clipped from V and 6 bases from J, the junction kept 2 bases outside the gene matches. Germline CDR1 is SGHTA and CDR2 is FQGNSA.

The rearrangement links TRBV5-4 to TRBJ1-6, with TRBD1 matching over 7 bases. CDR1 is SGHNT and CDR2 is YYREEE in the germline V gene (reference sequence). V gave up 7 bases and J gave up 5 bases; unmatched junction bases: 0. The CDR3 is 12 amino acids. The CDR3 reads CASGTDNSPLHF. The CDR3 coding sequence is TGTGCCAGCGGGACAGATAATTCACCCCTCCACTTT.

The table lists this clone with a few counts. The V call is TRBV28, the J call TRBJ1-1, with D maybe TRBD1 (5 bases). The CDR3 runs 12 residues. Trimming left V 5 bases short and J 11 bases short, with 15 bases between. From germline, CDR1 is MDHEN and CDR2 SYDVKM. The chain's CDR3 is CASSPGRAQAFF. As DNA, the CDR3 is TGTGCCAGCAGTCCGGGACGGGCTCAGGCTTTCTTT.